This T cell receptor beta chain was sequenced for a study of shared clonotypes between healthy human individuals. The germline V gene encodes CDR1 SGHAT and CDR2 FQNNGV. CDR3 size: 15 residues. Deletions cut 5 bases from V and 6 bases from J, with 20 bases between. In the CD4+ fraction, cells were divided into CD45RA+ naive and CD45RA-negative memory subsets. Replicate sorted-subset PCRs were loaded with roughly 190 ng DNA, approximately 31,000 T cell genomes. Generated by immunoSEQ multiplex PCR, the TCRdb table keeps only in-frame clones and is missing some. Of millions of clones in the sample, 90% to 95% were seen once.

Specimen: naive CD4+ T cells sorted from blood. The subset denotes: CD45RA+ positively selected. This chain connects TRBV11-2 to TRBJ2-7; D may match TRBD1 or TRBD2 (5 bases each). The TCR comes from a young man in good health. CDR3 loop: CASSPSTEGKGEQYF. The CDR3 DNA reads as TGTGCCAGCAGCCCTTCGACAGAGGGGAAAGGCGAGCAGTACTTC.